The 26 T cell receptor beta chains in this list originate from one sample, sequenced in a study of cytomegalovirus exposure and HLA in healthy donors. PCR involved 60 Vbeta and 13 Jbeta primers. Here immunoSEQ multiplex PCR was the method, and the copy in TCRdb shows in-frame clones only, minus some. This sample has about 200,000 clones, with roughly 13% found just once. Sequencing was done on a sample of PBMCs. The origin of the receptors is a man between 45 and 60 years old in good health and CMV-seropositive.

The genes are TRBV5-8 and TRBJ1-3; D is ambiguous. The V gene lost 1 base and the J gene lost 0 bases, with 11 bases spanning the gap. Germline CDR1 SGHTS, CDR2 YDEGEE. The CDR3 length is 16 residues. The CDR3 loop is CASSLKVTASGNTIYF. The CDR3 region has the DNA TGTGCCAGCAGCTTGAAGGTAACAGCCTCTGGAAACACCATATATTTT.

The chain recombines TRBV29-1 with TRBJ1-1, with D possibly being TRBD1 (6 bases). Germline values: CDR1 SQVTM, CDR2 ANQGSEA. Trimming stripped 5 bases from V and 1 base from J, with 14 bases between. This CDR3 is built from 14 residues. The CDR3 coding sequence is TGCAGCGTTCGTAGAAACAGGGAGAACACTGAAGCTTTCTTT. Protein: CSVRRNRENTEAFF.

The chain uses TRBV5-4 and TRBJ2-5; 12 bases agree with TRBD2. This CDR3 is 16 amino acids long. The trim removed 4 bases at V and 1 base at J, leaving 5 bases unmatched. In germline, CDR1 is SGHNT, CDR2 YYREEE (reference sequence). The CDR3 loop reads CASSQGLAGSQETQYF. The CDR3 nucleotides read TGTGCCAGCAGCCAGGGACTAGCGGGCAGCCAAGAGACCCAGTACTTC.

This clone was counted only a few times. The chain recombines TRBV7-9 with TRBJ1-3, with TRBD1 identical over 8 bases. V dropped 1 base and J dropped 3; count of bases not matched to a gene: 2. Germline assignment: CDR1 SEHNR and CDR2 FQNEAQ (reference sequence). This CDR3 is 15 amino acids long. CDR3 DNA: TGTGCCAGCAGCTTAGTGGGACAGGTTGGAAACACCATATATTTT. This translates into CASSLVGQVGNTIYF. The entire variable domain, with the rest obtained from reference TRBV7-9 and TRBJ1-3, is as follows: DTGVSQNPRHKITKRGQNVTFRCDPISEHNRLYWYRQTLGQGPEFLTYFQNEAQLEKSRLLSDRFSAERPKGSFSTLEIQRTEQGDSAMYLCASSLVGQVGNTIYFGEGSWLTVV.

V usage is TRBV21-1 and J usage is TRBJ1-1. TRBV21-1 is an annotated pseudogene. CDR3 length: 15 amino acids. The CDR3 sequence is CASSKARRRNTEAFF. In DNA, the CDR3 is TGTGCCAGCAGCAAAGCTAGACGGAGGAACACTGAAGCTTTCTTT.

This CDR3 reads CASSVATGMGGYTF. As DNA, the CDR3 is TGTGCCAGCAGCGTAGCGACAGGGATGGGTGGCTACACCTTC. The chain joins TRBV9 to TRBJ1-2; TRBD1 matches 7 bases. Looked up from germline, CDR1 is SGDLS and CDR2 is YYNGEE. The CDR3 runs 14 residues. Trimming took 0 bases from V and 7 from J; bases not matched to a gene: 6.

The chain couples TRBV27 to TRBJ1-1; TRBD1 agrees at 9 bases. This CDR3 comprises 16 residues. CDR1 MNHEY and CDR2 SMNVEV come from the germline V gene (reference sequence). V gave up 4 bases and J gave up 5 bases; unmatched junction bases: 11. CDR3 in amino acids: CASSSPYGTGLTEAFF. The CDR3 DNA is TGTGCCAGCAGTTCACCTTACGGGACAGGGTTGACTGAAGCTTTCTTT.

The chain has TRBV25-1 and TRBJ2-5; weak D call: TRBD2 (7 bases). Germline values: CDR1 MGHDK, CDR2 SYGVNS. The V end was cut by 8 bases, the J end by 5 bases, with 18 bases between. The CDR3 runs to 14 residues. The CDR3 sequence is CASSPRGGGETQYF. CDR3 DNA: TGTGCCAGCTCCCCCCGCGGGGGCGGCGAGACCCAGTACTTC.

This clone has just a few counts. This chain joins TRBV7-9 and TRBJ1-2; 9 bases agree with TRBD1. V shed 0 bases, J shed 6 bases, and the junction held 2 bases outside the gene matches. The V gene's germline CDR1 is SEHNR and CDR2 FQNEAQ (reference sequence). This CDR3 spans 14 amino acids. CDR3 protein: CASSLARTGDGYTF. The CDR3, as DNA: TGTGCCAGCAGCTTAGCTAGGACAGGGGATGGCTACACCTTC. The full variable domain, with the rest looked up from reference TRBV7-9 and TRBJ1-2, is DTGVSQNPRHKITKRGQNVTFRCDPISEHNRLYWYRQTLGQGPEFLTYFQNEAQLEKSRLLSDRFSAERPKGSFSTLEIQRTEQGDSAMYLCASSLARTGDGYTFGSGTRLTVV.

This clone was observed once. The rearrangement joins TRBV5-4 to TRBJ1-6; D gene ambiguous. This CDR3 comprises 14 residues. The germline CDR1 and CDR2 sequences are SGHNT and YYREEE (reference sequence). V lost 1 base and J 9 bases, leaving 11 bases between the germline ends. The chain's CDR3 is CASSLQAIGSPLHF. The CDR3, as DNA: TGTGCCAGCAGCTTGCAGGCGATTGGTTCACCCCTCCACTTT.

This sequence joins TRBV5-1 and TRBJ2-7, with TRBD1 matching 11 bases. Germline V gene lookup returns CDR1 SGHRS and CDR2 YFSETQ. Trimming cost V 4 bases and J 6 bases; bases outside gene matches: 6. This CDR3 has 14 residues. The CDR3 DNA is TGCGCCAGCAGCCCGGGACAGGGGGGGTCCGAGCAGTACGTC. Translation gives CASSPGQGGSEQYV.

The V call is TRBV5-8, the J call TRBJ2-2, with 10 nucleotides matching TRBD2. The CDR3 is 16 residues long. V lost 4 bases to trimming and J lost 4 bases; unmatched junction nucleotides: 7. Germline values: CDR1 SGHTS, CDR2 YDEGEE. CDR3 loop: CASSRRASGGTGELFF. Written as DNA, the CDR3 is TGTGCCAGCAGCCGGAGGGCTAGCGGGGGCACCGGGGAGCTGTTTTTT.

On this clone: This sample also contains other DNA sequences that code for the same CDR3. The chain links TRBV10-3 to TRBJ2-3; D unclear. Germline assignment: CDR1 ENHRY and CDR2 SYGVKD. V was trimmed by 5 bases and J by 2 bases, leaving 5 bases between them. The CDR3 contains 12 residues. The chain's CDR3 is CAISTNTDTQYF. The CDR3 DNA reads TGTGCCATCAGTACAAACACAGATACGCAGTATTTT.

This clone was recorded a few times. CDR3 protein: CASSAHQGGDGYTF. In DNA form, the CDR3 reads TGTGCCAGCAGTGCCCACCAGGGGGGCGATGGCTACACCTTC. The genes are TRBV6-5 and TRBJ1-2; 7 bases map to TRBD1. CDR3 size: 14 residues. Looked up from germline, CDR1 is MNHEY and CDR2 is SVGAGI. The J segment lost 6 bases and the V segment lost 5 bases, leaving 9 bases of the junction unmatched.

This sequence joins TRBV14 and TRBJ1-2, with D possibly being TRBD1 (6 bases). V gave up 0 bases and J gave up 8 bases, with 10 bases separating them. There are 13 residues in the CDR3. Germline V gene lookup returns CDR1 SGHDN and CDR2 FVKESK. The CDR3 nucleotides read TGTGCCAGCAGCCAAGAGGACAGACTGGGCTACACCTTC. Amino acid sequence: CASSQEDRLGYTF.

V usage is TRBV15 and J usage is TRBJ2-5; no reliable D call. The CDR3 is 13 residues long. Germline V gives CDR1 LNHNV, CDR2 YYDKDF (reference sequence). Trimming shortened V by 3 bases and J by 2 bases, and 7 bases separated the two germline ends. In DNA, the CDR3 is TGTGCCACCAGCAGGGGCCTTCAAGAGACCCAGTACTTC. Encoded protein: CATSRGLQETQYF.

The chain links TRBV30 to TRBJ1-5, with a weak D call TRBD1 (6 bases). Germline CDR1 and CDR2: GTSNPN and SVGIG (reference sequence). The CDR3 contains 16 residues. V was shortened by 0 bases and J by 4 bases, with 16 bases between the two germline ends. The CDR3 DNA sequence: TGTGCCTGGAGTGTGGGCAGGGGCACGTTTAATCAGCCCCAGCATTTT. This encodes CAWSVGRGTFNQPQHF.

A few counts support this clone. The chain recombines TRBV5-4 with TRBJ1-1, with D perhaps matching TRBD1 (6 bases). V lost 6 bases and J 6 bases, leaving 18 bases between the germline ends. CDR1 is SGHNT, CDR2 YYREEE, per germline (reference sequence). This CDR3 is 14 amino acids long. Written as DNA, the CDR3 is TGTGCCAGCACCCACGACAGGTTTGACGCTGAAGCTTTCTTT. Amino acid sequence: CASTHDRFDAEAFF.

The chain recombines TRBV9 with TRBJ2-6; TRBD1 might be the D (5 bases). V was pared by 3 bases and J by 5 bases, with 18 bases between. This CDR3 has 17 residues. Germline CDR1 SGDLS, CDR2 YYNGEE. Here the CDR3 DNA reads TGTGCCAGCAGCGGAACGCAGGGTCCTCTAAGGGCCAACGTCCTGACTTTC. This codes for CASSGTQGPLRANVLTF.

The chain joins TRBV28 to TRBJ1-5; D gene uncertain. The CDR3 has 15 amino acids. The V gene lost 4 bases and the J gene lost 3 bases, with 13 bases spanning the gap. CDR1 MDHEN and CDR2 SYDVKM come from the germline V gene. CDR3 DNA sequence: TGTGCCAGCAGTTCCACATTTGGCTCCAATCAGCCCCAGCATTTT. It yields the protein CASSSTFGSNQPQHF.

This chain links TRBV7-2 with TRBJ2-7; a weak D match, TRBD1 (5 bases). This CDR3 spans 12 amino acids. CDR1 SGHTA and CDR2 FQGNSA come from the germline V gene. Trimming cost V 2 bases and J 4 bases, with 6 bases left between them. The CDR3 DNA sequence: TGTGCCAGCAGCTTAAGGGGATACGAGCAGTACTTC. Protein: CASSLRGYEQYF.

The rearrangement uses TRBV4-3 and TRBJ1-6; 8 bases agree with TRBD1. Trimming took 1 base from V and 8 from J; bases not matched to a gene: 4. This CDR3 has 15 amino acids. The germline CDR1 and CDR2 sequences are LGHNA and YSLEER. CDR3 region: CASSQANRGDSPLHF. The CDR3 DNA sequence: TGCGCCAGCAGCCAAGCGAACAGGGGGGATTCACCCCTCCACTTT.

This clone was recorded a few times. CDR3 region: CASSPRTSGAGTGELFF. The CDR3, as DNA: TGTGCCAGCAGCCCGCGGACTAGCGGGGCGGGCACCGGGGAGCTGTTTTTT. J is TRBJ2-2 and V is TRBV7-2; 12 nucleotides agree with TRBD2. Germline V gene lookup returns CDR1 SGHTA and CDR2 FQGNSA. CDR3 length: 17 amino acids. V lost 5 bases and J lost 4; bases outside the gene matches: 8.

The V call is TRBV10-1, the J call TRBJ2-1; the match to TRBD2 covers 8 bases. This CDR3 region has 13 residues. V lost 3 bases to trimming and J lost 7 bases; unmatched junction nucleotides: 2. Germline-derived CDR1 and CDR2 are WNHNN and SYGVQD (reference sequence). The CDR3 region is CASSEGTRNEQFF. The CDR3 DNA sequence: TGCGCCAGCAGTGAAGGGACTAGGAATGAGCAGTTCTTC.

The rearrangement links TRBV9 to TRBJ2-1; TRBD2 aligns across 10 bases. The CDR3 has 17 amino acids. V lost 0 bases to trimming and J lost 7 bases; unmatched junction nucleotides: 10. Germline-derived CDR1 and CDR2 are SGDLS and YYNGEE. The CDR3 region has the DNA TGTGCCAGCAGCGTAGGGGGTAGCGGGGGGACGGTGAATGAGCAGTTCTTC. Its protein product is CASSVGGSGGTVNEQFF.

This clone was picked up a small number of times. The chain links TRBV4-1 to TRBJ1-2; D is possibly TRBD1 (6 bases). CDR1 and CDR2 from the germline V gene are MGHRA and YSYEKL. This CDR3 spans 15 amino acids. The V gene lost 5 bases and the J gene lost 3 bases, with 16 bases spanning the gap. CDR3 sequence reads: CASSETGGAYYGYTF. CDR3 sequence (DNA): TGCGCCAGCAGCGAGACGGGGGGGGCGTACTATGGCTACACCTTC.